This TCR beta chain is drawn from a study of technical replicates of blood from a few donors. Libraries were prepared by immunoSEQ multiplex PCR; TCRdb keeps only in-frame clonotypes and omits some of them. Found here are 60,000 to 80,000 clones, approximately 90% of them singletons; the top ten hold 4.7%. This CDR3 has 15 amino acids. The V gene lost 4 bases and the J gene lost 3 bases, with 14 bases spanning the gap. Germline lookup yields CDR1 ENHRY and CDR2 SYGVKD. The sequence derives from a human donor in good health. Some clones in this sample may be carry-over from other donors' samples. The material sequenced was PBMCs. The rearrangement uses TRBV10-3 and TRBJ2-3; perhaps TRBD2 as D (6 bases). Here the CDR3 DNA reads TGTGCCATCAGTGCCGGGACTCTAGGGACAGATACGCAGTATTTT. Amino acids: CAISAGTLGTDTQYF.